The following is a TCR beta chain sequence with its context. This record comes from a study of cytomegalovirus exposure and HLA in healthy donors. The PCR was carried out with 60 Vbeta primers and 13 Jbeta primers. Clones were read by immunoSEQ multiplex PCR, and TCRdb kept only the in-frame ones, dropping some. The sample holds under 70,000 clones, around three quarters seen once. The germline gives CDR1 SGHAT, CDR2 FQNNGV. The V segment lost 5 bases and the J segment 5 bases; nucleotides outside the gene matches: 8. The CDR3 covers 16 residues. The sequenced material came from PBMCs. The clonotype comes from a woman aged 60-70 years in good health and CMV-seropositive. The chain is built from TRBV11-2 and TRBJ2-2; 10 positions match TRBD1. This CDR3 reads CASSLQTGGGTGELFF. The CDR3 DNA reads TGTGCCAGCAGCCTGCAGACAGGGGGCGGAACCGGGGAGCTGTTTTTT.